This TCR beta chain was profiled in a study of blood T cell repertoires in COVID-19. Across the study: Sample material is recorded as cDNA or gDNA derived from T cells, B-cell-depleted T cells, or PBMCs.

This CDR3 spans 15 amino acids. Unmatched junction bases numbered 5, after V lost 4 bases and J lost 5 bases. The germline V gene has CDR1 SNHLY and CDR2 FYNNEI. TCRdb keeps only in-frame clones here, not all; method: immunoSEQ multiplex PCR. The sample yields some 76,000 clones, approximately 78% seen once. This chain uses TRBV2 with TRBJ1-1; 12 bases map to TRBD1. Specimen: peripheral blood. The TCR sequence derives from an older woman with acute or convalescent COVID-19. CDR3 bases: TGTGCCAGCAGTGGGGACAGGGGGCTGGGGACTGAAGCTTTCTTT. Translating gives CASSGDRGLGTEAFF.